This T cell receptor (beta chain) was sequenced during a study of cytomegalovirus exposure and HLA in healthy donors. Overall study context: As released early, the data held 70 million to 95 million unique TCRs from HLA-typed donors.

As to this clone: Its ends do not fully match the called genes, so a read error is possible.

PCR involved 60 Vbeta and 13 Jbeta primers. As processed by the authors: The count from a later analysis was 79 million or so unique TCR beta chains, 9 million to 12 million of them shared. Here immunoSEQ multiplex PCR was the method, and the copy in TCRdb shows in-frame clones only, minus some. V, J and clone size derive from that table, while D and trimming were established from the DNA sequence. The repertoire includes roughly 120,000 clones, about 80% of them detected once, and 2% sits in the top ten. The CDR3 runs to 14 residues. Germline CDR1 and CDR2: MRHNA and SNTAGT. This chain links TRBV6-4 with TRBJ2-2; no clear D. Sequenced material: PBMCs. The source of this sequence is a man aged 18 to 35 in good health and CMV-seronegative. This CDR3 is CASSFSAKTGELFF. DNA of the CDR3: TGTGCCAGCAGTTTTTCCGCGAAAACCGGGGAGCTGTTTTTT.